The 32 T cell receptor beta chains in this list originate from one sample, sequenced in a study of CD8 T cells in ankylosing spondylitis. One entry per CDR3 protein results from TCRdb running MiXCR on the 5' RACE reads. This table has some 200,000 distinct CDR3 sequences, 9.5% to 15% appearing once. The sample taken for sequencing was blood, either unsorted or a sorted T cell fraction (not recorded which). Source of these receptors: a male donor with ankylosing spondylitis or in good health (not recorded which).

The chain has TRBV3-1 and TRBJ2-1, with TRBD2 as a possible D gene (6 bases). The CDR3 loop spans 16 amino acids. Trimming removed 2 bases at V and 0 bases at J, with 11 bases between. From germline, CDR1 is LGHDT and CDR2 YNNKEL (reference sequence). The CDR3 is CASSQIGGTSYNEQFF. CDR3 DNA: TGTGCCAGCAGCCAAATCGGCGGGACCTCCTACAATGAGCAGTTCTTC.

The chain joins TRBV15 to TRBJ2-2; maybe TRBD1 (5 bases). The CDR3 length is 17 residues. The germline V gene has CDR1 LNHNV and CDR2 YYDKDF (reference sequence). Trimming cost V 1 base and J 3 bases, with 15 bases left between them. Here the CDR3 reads CATSRGKAGLYTGELFF. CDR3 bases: TGTGCCACCAGCAGAGGTAAGGCAGGGCTATACACCGGGGAGCTGTTTTTT.

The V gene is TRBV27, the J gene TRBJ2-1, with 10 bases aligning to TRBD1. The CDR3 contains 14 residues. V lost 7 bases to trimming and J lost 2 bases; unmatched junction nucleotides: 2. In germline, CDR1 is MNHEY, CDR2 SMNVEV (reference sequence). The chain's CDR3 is CASIGQGAYNEQFF. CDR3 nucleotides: TGTGCCAGCATCGGACAGGGGGCCTACAATGAGCAGTTCTTC.

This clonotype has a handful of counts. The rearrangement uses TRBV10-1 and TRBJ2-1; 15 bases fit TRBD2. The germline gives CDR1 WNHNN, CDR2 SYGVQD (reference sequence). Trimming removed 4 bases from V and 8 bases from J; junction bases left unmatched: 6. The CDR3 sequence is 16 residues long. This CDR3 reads CASSVGTSGRYDEQFF. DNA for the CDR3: TGCGCCAGCAGTGTAGGGACTAGCGGGAGGTATGATGAGCAGTTCTTC.

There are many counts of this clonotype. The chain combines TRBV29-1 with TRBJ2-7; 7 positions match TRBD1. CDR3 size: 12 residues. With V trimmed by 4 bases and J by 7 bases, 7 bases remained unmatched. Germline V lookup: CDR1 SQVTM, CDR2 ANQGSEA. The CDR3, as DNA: TGCAGCGTTGGCGAACAGGGGAAGGAGCAGTACTTC. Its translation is CSVGEQGKEQYF.

CDR3 in DNA: TGTGCCAGCAGTTTCGGGGGGCTGGGGACAGATACGCAGTATTTT. Amino acid sequence: CASSFGGLGTDTQYF. The J gene is TRBJ2-3, the V gene TRBV12-3 or TRBV12-4; weak D call: TRBD2 (7 bases). CDR3 length: 15 amino acids. Trimming stripped 3 bases from V and 3 bases from J, with 13 bases between.

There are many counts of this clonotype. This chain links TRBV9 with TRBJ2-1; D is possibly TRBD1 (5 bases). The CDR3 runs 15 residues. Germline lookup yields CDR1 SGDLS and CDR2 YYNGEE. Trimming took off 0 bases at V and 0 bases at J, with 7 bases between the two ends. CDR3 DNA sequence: TGTGCCAGCAGCGTAGAAGGGGTCTCCTACAATGAGCAGTTCTTC. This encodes CASSVEGVSYNEQFF.

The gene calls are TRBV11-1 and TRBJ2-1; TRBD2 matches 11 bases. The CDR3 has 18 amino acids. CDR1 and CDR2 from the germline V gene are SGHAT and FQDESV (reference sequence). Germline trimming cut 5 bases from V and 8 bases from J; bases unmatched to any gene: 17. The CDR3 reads CASSPVGQLAGAIDEQFF. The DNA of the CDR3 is TGTGCCAGCAGCCCCGTGGGGCAACTAGCGGGAGCGATCGATGAGCAGTTCTTC.

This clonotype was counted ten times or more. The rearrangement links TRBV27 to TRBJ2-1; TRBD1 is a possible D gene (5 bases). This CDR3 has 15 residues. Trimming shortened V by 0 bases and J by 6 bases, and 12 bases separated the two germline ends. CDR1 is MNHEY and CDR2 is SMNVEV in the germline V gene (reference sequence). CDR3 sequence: CASSLSLGAFNEQFF. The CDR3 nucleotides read TGTGCCAGCAGTTTATCGCTTGGGGCCTTCAATGAGCAGTTCTTC.

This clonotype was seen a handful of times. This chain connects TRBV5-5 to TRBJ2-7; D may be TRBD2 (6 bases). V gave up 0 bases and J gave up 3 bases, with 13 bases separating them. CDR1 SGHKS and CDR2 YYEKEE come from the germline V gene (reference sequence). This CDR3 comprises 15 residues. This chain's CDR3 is CASSLAWGELYEQYF. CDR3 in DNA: TGTGCCAGCAGCTTGGCTTGGGGGGAGCTCTACGAGCAGTACTTC.

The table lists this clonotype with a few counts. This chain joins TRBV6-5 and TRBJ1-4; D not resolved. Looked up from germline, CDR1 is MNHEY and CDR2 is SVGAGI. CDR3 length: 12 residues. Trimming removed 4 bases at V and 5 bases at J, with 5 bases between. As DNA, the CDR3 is TGTGCCAGCAGTTCCTTAAATGAAAAACTGTTTTTT. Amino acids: CASSSLNEKLFF.

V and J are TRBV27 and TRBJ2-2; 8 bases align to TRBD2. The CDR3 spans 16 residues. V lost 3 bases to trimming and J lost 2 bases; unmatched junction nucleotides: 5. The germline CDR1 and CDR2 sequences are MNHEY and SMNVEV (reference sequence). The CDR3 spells CASSFPGGGNTGELFF. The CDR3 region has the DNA TGTGCCAGCAGTTTTCCCGGGGGGGGTAACACCGGGGAGCTGTTTTTT.

CDR3 nucleotides: TGTGCCAGTAGTATTTTAGTCAACTATGGCTACACCTTC. Amino acids: CASSILVNYGYTF. This chain uses TRBV19 with TRBJ1-2; D not certain. The CDR3 is 13 amino acids. Trimming took 3 bases from V and 2 from J, leaving 7 bases between them. Germline V gene sequence: CDR1 LNHDA, CDR2 SQIVND (reference sequence).

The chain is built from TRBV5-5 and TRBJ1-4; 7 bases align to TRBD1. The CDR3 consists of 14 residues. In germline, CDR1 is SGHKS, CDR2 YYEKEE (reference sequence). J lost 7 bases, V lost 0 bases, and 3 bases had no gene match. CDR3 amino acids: CASSLVQGVEKLFF. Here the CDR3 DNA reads TGTGCCAGCAGCTTGGTCCAGGGGGTTGAAAAACTGTTTTTT.

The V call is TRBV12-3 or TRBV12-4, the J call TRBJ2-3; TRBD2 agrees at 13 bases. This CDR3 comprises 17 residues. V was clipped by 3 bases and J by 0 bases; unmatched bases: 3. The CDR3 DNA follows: TGTGCCAGCAGTTTGACTAGCGGGAGGATGAGCACAGATACGCAGTATTTT. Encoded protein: CASSLTSGRMSTDTQYF.

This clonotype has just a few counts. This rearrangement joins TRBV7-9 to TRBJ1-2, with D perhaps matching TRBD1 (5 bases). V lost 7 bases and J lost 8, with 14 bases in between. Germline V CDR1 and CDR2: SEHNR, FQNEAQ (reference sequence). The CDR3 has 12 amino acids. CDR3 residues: CASTAPGEGYTF. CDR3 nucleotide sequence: TGTGCCAGCACCGCCCCGGGGGAAGGCTACACCTTC. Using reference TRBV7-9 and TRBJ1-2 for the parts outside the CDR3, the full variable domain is DTGVSQNPRHKITKRGQNVTFRCDPISEHNRLYWYRQTLGQGPEFLTYFQNEAQLEKSRLLSDRFSAERPKGSFSTLEIQRTEQGDSAMYLCASTAPGEGYTFGSGTRLTVV.

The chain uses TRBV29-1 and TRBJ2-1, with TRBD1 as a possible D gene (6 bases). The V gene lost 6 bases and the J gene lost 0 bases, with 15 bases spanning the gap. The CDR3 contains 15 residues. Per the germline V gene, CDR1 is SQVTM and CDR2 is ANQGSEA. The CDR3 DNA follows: TGCAGCGTCCTCTCTACGGACAGCTCCTACAATGAGCAGTTCTTC. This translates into CSVLSTDSSYNEQFF.

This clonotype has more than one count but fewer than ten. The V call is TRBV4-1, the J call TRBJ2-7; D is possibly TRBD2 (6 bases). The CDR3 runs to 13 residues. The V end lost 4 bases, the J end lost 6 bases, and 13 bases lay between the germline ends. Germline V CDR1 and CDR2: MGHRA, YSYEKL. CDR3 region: CASSPRAGSEQYF. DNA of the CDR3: TGCGCCAGCAGCCCAAGGGCGGGGAGCGAGCAGTACTTC.

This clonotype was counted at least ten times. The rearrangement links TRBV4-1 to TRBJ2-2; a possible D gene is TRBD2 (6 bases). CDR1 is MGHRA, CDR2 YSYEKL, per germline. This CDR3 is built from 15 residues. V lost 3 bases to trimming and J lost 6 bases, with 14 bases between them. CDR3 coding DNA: TGCGCCAGCAGCCAGGGGGACTCCGAAGCCGGGGAGCTGTTTTTT. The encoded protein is CASSQGDSEAGELFF.

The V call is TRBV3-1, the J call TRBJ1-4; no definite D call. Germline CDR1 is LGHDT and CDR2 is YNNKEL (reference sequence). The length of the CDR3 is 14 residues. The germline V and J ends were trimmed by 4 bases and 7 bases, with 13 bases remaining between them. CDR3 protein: CASSPPETGEKLFF. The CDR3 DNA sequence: TGTGCCAGCAGCCCCCCGGAGACGGGTGAAAAACTGTTTTTT.

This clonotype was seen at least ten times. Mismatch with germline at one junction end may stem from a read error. The chain's CDR3 is CASSLVGNQPQHF. The CDR3 region has the DNA TGTGCCAGCAGCTTAGTCGGCAATCAGCCCCAGCATTTT. V usage is TRBV12-3 or TRBV12-4 and J usage is TRBJ1-5; D is uncertain. CDR3 size: 13 residues.

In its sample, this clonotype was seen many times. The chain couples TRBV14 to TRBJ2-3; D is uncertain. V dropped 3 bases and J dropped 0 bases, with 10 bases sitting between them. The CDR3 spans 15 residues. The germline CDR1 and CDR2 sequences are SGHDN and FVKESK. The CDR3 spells CASSQSTVSTDTQYF. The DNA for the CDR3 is TGTGCCAGCAGCCAGTCGACGGTTAGCACAGATACGCAGTATTTT.

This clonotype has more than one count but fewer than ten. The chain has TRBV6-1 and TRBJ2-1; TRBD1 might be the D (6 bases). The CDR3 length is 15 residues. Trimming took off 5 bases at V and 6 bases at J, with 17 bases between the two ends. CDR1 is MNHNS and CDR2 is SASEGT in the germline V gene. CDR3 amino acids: CASSRSTGRVNEQFF. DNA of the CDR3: TGTGCCAGCAGTCGATCGACAGGAAGGGTCAATGAGCAGTTCTTC.

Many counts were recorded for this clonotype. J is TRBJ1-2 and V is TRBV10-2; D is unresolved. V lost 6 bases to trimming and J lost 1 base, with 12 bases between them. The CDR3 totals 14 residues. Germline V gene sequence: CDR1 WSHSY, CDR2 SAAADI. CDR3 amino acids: CASRDRPVNYGYTF. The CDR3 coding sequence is TGCGCCAGCAGGGACCGGCCAGTTAACTATGGCTACACCTTC.

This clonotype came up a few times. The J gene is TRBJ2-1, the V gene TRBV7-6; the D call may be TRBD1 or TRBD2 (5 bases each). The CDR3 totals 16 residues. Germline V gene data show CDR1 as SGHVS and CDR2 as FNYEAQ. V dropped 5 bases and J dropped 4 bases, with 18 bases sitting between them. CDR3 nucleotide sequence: TGTGCCAGCAGCGCTTCCGGGACCAGAGGGTACAATGAGCAGTTCTTC. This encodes CASSASGTRGYNEQFF.

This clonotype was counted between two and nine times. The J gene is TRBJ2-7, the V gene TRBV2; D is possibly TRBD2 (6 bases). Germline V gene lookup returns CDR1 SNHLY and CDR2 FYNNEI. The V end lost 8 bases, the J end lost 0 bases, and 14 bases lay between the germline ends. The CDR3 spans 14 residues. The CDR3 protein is CASGPGTDSYEQYF. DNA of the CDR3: TGTGCCAGCGGGCCCGGGACTGACTCCTACGAGCAGTACTTC. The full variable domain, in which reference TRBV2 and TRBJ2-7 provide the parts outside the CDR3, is EPEVTQTPSHQVTQMGQEVILRCVPISNHLYFYWYRQILGQKVEFLVSFYNNEISEKSEIFDDQFSVERPDGSNFTLKIRSTKLEDSAMYFCASGPGTDSYEQYFGPGTRLTVT.

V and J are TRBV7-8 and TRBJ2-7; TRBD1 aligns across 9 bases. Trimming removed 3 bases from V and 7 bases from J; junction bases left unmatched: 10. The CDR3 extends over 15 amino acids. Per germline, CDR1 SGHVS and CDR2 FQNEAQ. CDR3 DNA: TGTGCCAGCAGCTTGTTACAGGGGGCCGAGTTAGAGCAGTACTTC. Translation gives CASSLLQGAELEQYF.

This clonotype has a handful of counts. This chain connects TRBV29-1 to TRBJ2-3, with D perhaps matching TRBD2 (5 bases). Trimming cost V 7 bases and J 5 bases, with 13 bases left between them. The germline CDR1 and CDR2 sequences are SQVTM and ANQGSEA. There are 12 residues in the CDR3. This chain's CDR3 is CSGGLLGDTQYF. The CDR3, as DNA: TGCAGCGGCGGGCTTCTCGGAGATACGCAGTATTTT.

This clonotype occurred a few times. Here the CDR3 DNA reads TGTGCCAGCAGTATGACTGCTGAAGCTTTCTTT. This gives the protein CASSMTAEAFF. The chain carries TRBV12-3 or TRBV12-4 and TRBJ1-1; D is undetermined. The CDR3 consists of 11 residues. V was shortened by 5 bases and J by 6 bases, with 7 bases between the two germline ends.

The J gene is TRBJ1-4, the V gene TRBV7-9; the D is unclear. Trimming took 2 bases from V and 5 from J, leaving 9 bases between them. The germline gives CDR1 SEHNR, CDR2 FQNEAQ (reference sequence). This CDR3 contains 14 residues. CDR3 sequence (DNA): TGTGCCAGCAGCTTAAGGTCGGGAAATGAAAAACTGTTTTTT. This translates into CASSLRSGNEKLFF.

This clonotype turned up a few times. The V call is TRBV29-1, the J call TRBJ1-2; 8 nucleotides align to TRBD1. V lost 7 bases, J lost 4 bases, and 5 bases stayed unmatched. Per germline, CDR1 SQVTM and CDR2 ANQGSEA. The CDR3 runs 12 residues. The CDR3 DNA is TGCAGCGGACAGGGGTCGAGCTATGGCTACACCTTC. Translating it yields CSGQGSSYGYTF.

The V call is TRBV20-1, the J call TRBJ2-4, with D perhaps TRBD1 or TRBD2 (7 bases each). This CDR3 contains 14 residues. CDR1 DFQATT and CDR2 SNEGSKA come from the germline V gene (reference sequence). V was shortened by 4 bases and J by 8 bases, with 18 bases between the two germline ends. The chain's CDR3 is CSATPQGGGHIQYF. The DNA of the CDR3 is TGCAGTGCTACTCCCCAGGGGGGGGGACACATTCAGTACTTC.